A single sample gave rise to the 7 T cell receptor beta chains below, sequenced in a study of blood T cell repertoires in COVID-19. Profiling relied on immunoSEQ multiplex PCR, and the TCRdb table lists in-frame clones only, not all of them. The sample yields around 250,000 clones, approximately 82% seen once. Sequenced material: peripheral blood. These receptors were collected from a man older than 75 with acute or convalescent COVID-19.

V gene TRBV28 combines with J gene TRBJ2-5, with TRBD2 matching 10 bases. V was pared by 10 bases and J by 2 bases, with 4 bases of the junction left unmatched. CDR3 length: 13 amino acids. The germline V gene encodes CDR1 MDHEN and CDR2 SYDVKM. The CDR3 coding sequence is TGTGCCACCATAGCGGGGGGTCAAGAGACCCAGTACTTC. Protein: CATIAGGQETQYF.

This rearrangement joins TRBV5-1 to TRBJ2-2, with 12 bases matching TRBD2. Germline V gene lookup returns CDR1 SGHRS and CDR2 YFSETQ. The J segment lost 5 bases and the V segment lost 5 bases, leaving 4 bases of the junction unmatched. The CDR3 extends over 15 amino acids. The CDR3 is CASRRLAGVTGELFF. The DNA for the CDR3 is TGCGCCAGCAGACGACTAGCGGGAGTAACCGGGGAGCTGTTTTTT.

The chain employs TRBV11-2 and TRBJ2-3; TRBD1 is a possible D gene (6 bases). The CDR3 runs to 14 residues. Trimming took off 5 bases at V and 2 bases at J, with 11 bases between the two ends. The germline CDR1 and CDR2 sequences are SGHAT and FQNNGV. For the CDR3, the DNA is TGTGCCAGCAGCCCGGGACATAACACAGATACGCAGTATTTT. It is translated as CASSPGHNTDTQYF. The variable domain in full, with the rest retrieved from reference TRBV11-2 and TRBJ2-3, is EAGVAQSPRYKIIEKRQSVAFWCNPISGHATLYWYQQILGQGPKLLIQFQNNGVVDDSQLPKDRFSAERLKGVDSTLKIQPAKLEDSAVYLCASSPGHNTDTQYFGPGTRLTVL.

V and J are TRBV30 and TRBJ1-2; a weak D match, TRBD1 (5 bases). CDR1 and CDR2 (germline): GTSNPN, SVGIG (reference sequence). V lost 3 bases and J lost 6, with 14 bases in between. The CDR3 totals 13 residues. The CDR3 nucleotides are TGTGCCTGGAGCGGCGGGACGGCTGATGGCTACACCTTC. Translated: CAWSGGTADGYTF. Full variable domain (missing parts from reference TRBV30 and TRBJ1-2): SQTIHQWPATLVQPVGSPLSLECTVEGTSNPNLYWYRQAAGRGLQLLFYSVGIGQISSEVPQNLSASRPQDRQFILSSKKLLLSDSGFYLCAWSGGTADGYTFGSGTRLTVV.

This clone came up once. The V gene is TRBV2, the J gene TRBJ1-5; D remains unclear. The CDR3 is made up of 13 amino acids. The V end was cut by 5 bases, the J end by 0 bases, with 5 bases between. The germline V gene encodes CDR1 SNHLY and CDR2 FYNNEI. In DNA form, the CDR3 reads TGTGCCAGCAGTTTCAGTAGCAATCAGCCCCAGCATTTT. Translated, it gives CASSFSSNQPQHF. The whole variable domain, filled in from reference TRBV2 and TRBJ1-5, reads EPEVTQTPSHQVTQMGQEVILRCVPISNHLYFYWYRQILGQKVEFLVSFYNNEISEKSEIFDDQFSVERPDGSNFTLKIRSTKLEDSAMYFCASSFSSNQPQHFGDGTRLSIL.

Note on this clone: The sample carries other DNA sequences with the same CDR3. This chain links TRBV7-3 with TRBJ2-1; D may be TRBD2 (5 bases). Germline CDR1 is SGHTA and CDR2 is FQGTGA. The V end lost 2 bases, the J end lost 1 base, and 9 bases lay between the germline ends. This CDR3 is built from 15 residues. CDR3: CASSLAGLSYNEQFF. CDR3 sequence (DNA): TGTGCCAGCAGCTTAGCGGGCCTGTCCTACAATGAGCAGTTCTTC.

The rearrangement uses TRBV1 and TRBJ2-1; TRBD2, the D gene given by the table, was not confirmed from the DNA. TRBV1 is deemed a pseudogene. This CDR3 comprises 15 residues. The CDR3 nucleotides read TGCACCAGCAGCCTAGCGGGAGTGACCTACAATGAGCAGTTCTTC. Its protein is CTSSLAGVTYNEQFF.